The 18 T cell receptor beta chains reported below all come from one sample, sequenced in a study of T-cell reconstitution after alpha-beta-depleted transplantation in children (dated by TCRdb to between 2015 and 2016). What this sample's treatment or condition label stands for: allogeneic hematopoietic cell transplantation with graft depleted of TCRalphabeta T cells and CD19 B cells. Libraries were built with PCR. The sequencing machine was an Illumina HiSeq 2500. Molecular barcoding was employed in the preparation of TCR libraries, with unique molecular identifiers being used to normalize TCRbeta repertoire quantification. In TCRdb, the public reads were trimmed at Q25 with fastp and aligned with MiXCR, with productive beta chains retained. Each entry merges the rows of one CDR3 protein and shows their most common DNA and genes. The sample profile shows hundreds of thousands of distinct CDR3 sequences; about 16% of them were found once. About 41% of the sample comes from the top ten.

The starting material was PBMCs, mostly from graft donor cells, obtained 360 days after TCRalphabeta/CD19-depleted stem cell transplant. The receptors were sampled from a male patient between 2 and 15 years old who had a stem cell transplant for acute lymphoblastic leukemia, so the T cells may come from the graft donor.

This rearrangement joins TRBV14 to TRBJ2-5, with 7 nucleotides matching TRBD1. The CDR3 loop spans 15 amino acids. The J segment lost 7 bases and the V segment lost 2 bases, leaving 10 bases of the junction unmatched. CDR1 is SGHDN, CDR2 FVKESK, per germline. The CDR3 spells CASSQRYRGWGTQYF. The CDR3 nucleotides read TGTGCCAGCAGCCAACGCTACAGGGGCTGGGGGACCCAGTACTTC. The variable domain in full, with the rest retrieved from reference TRBV14 and TRBJ2-5, is EAGVTQFPSHSVIEKGQTVTLRCDPISGHDNLYWYRRVMGKEIKFLLHFVKESKQDESGMPNNRFLAERTGGTYSTLKVQPAELEDSGVYFCASSQRYRGWGTQYFGPGTRLLVL.

With respect to this clonotype: One end of the junction is discordant with germline, which a read error may explain. The rearrangement links TRBV12-3 or TRBV12-4 to TRBJ2-2; 8 nucleotides agree with TRBD2. The length of the CDR3 is 19 residues. Here the CDR3 reads CACSDGPGLVKGDTGELFF. CDR3 DNA sequence: TGTGCCTGCAGTGATGGTCCGGGACTAGTTAAGGGGGACACCGGGGAGCTGTTTTTT.

V usage is TRBV12-3 or TRBV12-4 and J usage is TRBJ2-6, with TRBD1 matching 9 bases. The CDR3 totals 18 residues. The V segment lost 6 bases and the J segment 0 bases; nucleotides outside the gene matches: 9. The CDR3 region is CASSPITGGSSGANVLTF. The CDR3 bases are TGTGCCAGCAGCCCTATAACAGGGGGCTCCTCTGGGGCCAACGTCCTGACTTTC.

This clonotype was found a few times. This chain uses TRBV7-2 with TRBJ2-3; no firm D call. Trimming removed 5 bases at V and 0 bases at J, with 12 bases between. The CDR3 consists of 15 residues. The germline gives CDR1 SGHTA, CDR2 FQGNSA. This chain's CDR3 is CASSRIRISTDTQYF. Here the CDR3 DNA reads TGTGCCAGCAGCCGGATAAGGATTAGCACAGATACGCAGTATTTT.

This clonotype was counted at least ten times. The genes are TRBV10-3 and TRBJ2-3, with no clear D. V was cut by 10 bases and J by 1 base, with 6 bases left in between. The CDR3 has 11 amino acids. From germline, CDR1 is ENHRY and CDR2 SYGVKD. In DNA, the CDR3 is TGTGCCACCGGGCGCACAGATACGCAGTATTTT. Translated, it gives CATGRTDTQYF.

The CDR3 region has the DNA TGCGCCAGCAGCCAGTATACTGGCGGATCTTTCCAAGAGACCCAGTACTTC. Translation gives CASSQYTGGSFQETQYF. The chain recombines TRBV4-1 with TRBJ2-5; D not certain. The germline gives CDR1 MGHRA, CDR2 YSYEKL. V lost 3 bases and J lost 1, with 18 bases in between. The CDR3 has 17 amino acids.

Only one count was recorded for this clonotype. The rearrangement uses TRBV7-2 and TRBJ2-3, with 9 bases identical to TRBD2. There are 16 residues in the CDR3. Unmatched junction bases numbered 6, after V lost 2 bases and J lost 3 bases. The germline CDR1 and CDR2 sequences are SGHTA and FQGNSA. The CDR3 protein is CASSLMAGGATDTQYF. The CDR3 bases are TGTGCCAGCAGCTTAATGGCGGGGGGGGCGACAGATACGCAGTATTTT.

The chain carries TRBV28 and TRBJ2-2; D is tentatively TRBD1 or TRBD2 (6 bases each). CDR3 length: 15 amino acids. Germline assignment: CDR1 MDHEN and CDR2 SYDVKM. Trimming cost V 6 bases and J 7 bases, with 18 bases left between them. The CDR3 region has the DNA TGTGCCAGCAGGGGAGGTTGGGGGCCTCACGGGGAGCTGTTTTTT. Its protein is CASRGGWGPHGELFF.

A few counts support this clonotype. The gene calls are TRBV7-3 and TRBJ2-5, with D unclear. The CDR3 runs 13 residues. Trimming left V 5 bases short and J 7 bases short, with 14 bases between. From germline, CDR1 is SGHTA and CDR2 FQGTGA. CDR3 sequence reads: CASSEVMFGTQYF. CDR3 nucleotides: TGTGCCAGCAGCGAAGTCATGTTCGGGACCCAGTACTTC. The whole variable domain, filled in from reference TRBV7-3 and TRBJ2-5, reads GAGVSQTPSNKVTEKGKYVELRCDPISGHTALYWYRQSLGQGPEFLIYFQGTGAADDSGLPNDRFFAVRPEGSVSTLKIQRTERGDSAVYLCASSEVMFGTQYFGPGTRLLVL.

This clonotype has a handful of counts. The V call is TRBV20-1, the J call TRBJ2-4, with 8 bases lining up with TRBD2. The CDR3 covers 16 residues. V was clipped by 5 bases and J by 0 bases; unmatched bases: 9. CDR1 is DFQATT and CDR2 is SNEGSKA in the germline V gene (reference sequence). CDR3 DNA: TGCAGTGCTCTCCCGGGGGGGCTGCTAGCCAAAAACATTCAGTACTTC. Protein product: CSALPGGLLAKNIQYF.

This chain uses TRBV7-8 with TRBJ2-1; possible D gene TRBD2, 5 bases. The CDR3 is made up of 13 amino acids. V lost 1 base, J lost 10 bases, and 11 bases lay in between. Germline V gene sequence: CDR1 SGHVS, CDR2 FQNEAQ. The CDR3 reads CASSLDRRGEQFF. The CDR3 DNA is TGTGCCAGCAGCTTAGACCGCCGAGGGGAGCAGTTCTTC.

The chain has TRBV11-2 and TRBJ2-4, with D perhaps given as TRBD1 or TRBD2 (5 bases each). Trimming removed 0 bases from V and 2 bases from J, with 11 bases in between. Per the germline V gene, CDR1 is SGHAT and CDR2 is FQNNGV. This CDR3 region has 16 residues. The DNA for the CDR3 is TGTGCCAGCAGCTTAGAGGTGGGACCCCCCAAAAACATTCAGTACTTC. The encoded protein is CASSLEVGPPKNIQYF.

The V gene is TRBV4-3, the J gene TRBJ1-4; D possibly corresponds to TRBD1 (5 bases). Trimming pared 1 base from V and 6 bases from J, leaving 12 bases between. The CDR3 totals 15 residues. The germline V gene has CDR1 LGHNA and CDR2 YSLEER. The CDR3 region has the DNA TGCGCCAGCAGCCAAGGGGGGTCCAGCTATGAAAAACTGTTTTTT. Protein product: CASSQGGSSYEKLFF.

This rearrangement joins TRBV20-1 to TRBJ2-7, with D uncertain. CDR1 is DFQATT and CDR2 is SNEGSKA in the germline V gene (reference sequence). The CDR3 has 14 residues. Trimming removed 5 bases at V and 0 bases at J, with 14 bases between. The CDR3 loop reads CSAPDNLGSYEQYF. DNA of the CDR3: TGCAGTGCTCCTGACAATTTGGGCTCCTACGAGCAGTACTTC.

A word on this clonotype: A much larger clone differs from this one at a single base, so this may be a read error. The chain carries TRBV5-1 and TRBJ2-1; D remains ambiguous. Trimming took 1 base from V and 2 from J, leaving 4 bases between them. Per the germline V gene, CDR1 is SGHRS and CDR2 is YFSETQ. The CDR3 extends over 13 amino acids. The CDR3, as DNA: TGCGCCAGCAGCTTGAGGACCTACAATGAGCAGTTCTTC. Protein sequence: CASSLRTYNEQFF. Supplemented by reference TRBV5-1 and TRBJ2-1, the full variable domain reads KAGVTQTPRYLIKTRGQQVTLSCSPISGHRSVSWYQQTPGQGLQFLFEYFSETQRNKGNFPGRFSGRQFSNSRSEMNVSTLELGDSALYLCASSLRTYNEQFFGPGTRLTVL.

V gene TRBV28 combines with J gene TRBJ2-3; 8 bases line up with TRBD1. Per the germline V gene, CDR1 is MDHEN and CDR2 is SYDVKM. V gave up 4 bases and J gave up 6 bases; unmatched junction bases: 3. This CDR3 comprises 13 residues. CDR3: CASSYRGVDTQYF. The CDR3 DNA reads TGTGCCAGCAGTTACAGGGGGGTCGATACGCAGTATTTT.

This clonotype has at least ten counts. The chain links TRBV28 to TRBJ2-1; no reliable D call. Trimming shortened V by 2 bases and J by 7 bases, and 9 bases separated the two germline ends. The CDR3 consists of 13 residues. Germline lookup yields CDR1 MDHEN and CDR2 SYDVKM. The DNA for the CDR3 is TGTGCCAGCAGTTTAGAAAGTCCTAATGAGCAGTTCTTC. The encoded protein is CASSLESPNEQFF. The variable domain in full, completed from reference TRBV28 and TRBJ2-1, reads DVKVTQSSRYLVKRTGEKVFLECVQDMDHENMFWYRQDPGLGLRLIYFSYDVKMKEKGDIPEGYSVSREKKERFSLILESASTNQTSMYLCASSLESPNEQFFGPGTRLTVL.

This clonotype appeared a few times. V gene TRBV27 combines with J gene TRBJ2-7, with 8 positions matching TRBD1. The CDR3 is made up of 18 amino acids. The trim removed 5 bases at V and 3 bases at J, leaving 18 bases unmatched. The germline V gene has CDR1 MNHEY and CDR2 SMNVEV (reference sequence). CDR3 sequence (DNA): TGTGCCAGCAGTCCCCAGGACAGGGAACAGGCCCCCCTCTACGAGCAGTACTTC. This translates into CASSPQDREQAPLYEQYF.